The source of this T cell receptor (beta chain) is a study of regulatory and conventional T cells in RAG deficiency. General observations from the study: Shannon entropy was markedly lower and Simpson indices higher in RAG-deficient patients than control T-cell subsets. These Omenn syndrome Treg sorts may hold peripherally activated cells instead. Patient subsets had shorter CDR3s; Omenn Treg-Tconv overlap exceeded 75%.

In germline, CDR1 is MNHEY, CDR2 SVGAGI. The CDR3 consists of 13 residues. Concerning this clone itself: The target antigen is unknown.

Libraries were prepared by immunoSEQ multiplex PCR; TCRdb keeps only in-frame clonotypes and omits some of them. The sample records fewer than 35,000 clones, about 87% being singletons. The same data also went into a second study, on regulatory T cells. Per that study: Amplification used 52 TRBV primers and 13 TRBJ primers. Skewed V and J usage and few unique V-J pairs marked patient repertoires, most in Tregs.

The rearrangement uses TRBV6-5 and TRBJ1-2; 8 nucleotides line up with TRBD1. This clonotype originated in a human donor in good health. The specimen was CD8+ T cells sorted from blood. This CDR3 reads CAVGQGRDYGYTF. CDR3 nucleotides: TGTGCGGTCGGACAGGGCCGAGACTATGGCTACACCTTC.